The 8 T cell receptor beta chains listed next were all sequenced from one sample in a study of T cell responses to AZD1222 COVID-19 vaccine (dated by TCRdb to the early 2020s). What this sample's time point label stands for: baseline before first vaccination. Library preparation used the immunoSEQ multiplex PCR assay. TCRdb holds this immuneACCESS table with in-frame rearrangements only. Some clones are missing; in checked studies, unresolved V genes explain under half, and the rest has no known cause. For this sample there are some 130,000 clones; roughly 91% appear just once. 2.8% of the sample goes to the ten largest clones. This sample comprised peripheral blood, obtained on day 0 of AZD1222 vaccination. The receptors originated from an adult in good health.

The CDR3 sequence is CASSQDGQVYSNQPQHF. In DNA form, the CDR3 reads TGCGCCAGCAGCCAAGATGGACAGGTTTATAGCAATCAGCCCCAGCATTTT. The chain employs TRBV4-1 and TRBJ1-5, with 7 bases fitting TRBD1. The CDR3 extends over 17 amino acids. V gave up 0 bases and J gave up 0 bases; unmatched junction bases: 5. Germline CDR1 MGHRA, CDR2 YSYEKL.

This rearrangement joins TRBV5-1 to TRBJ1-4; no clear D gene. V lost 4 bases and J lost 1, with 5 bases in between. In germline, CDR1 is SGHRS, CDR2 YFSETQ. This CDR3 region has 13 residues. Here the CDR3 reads CASSPGTNEKLFF. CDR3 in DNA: TGCGCCAGCAGCCCCGGAACTAATGAAAAACTGTTTTTT. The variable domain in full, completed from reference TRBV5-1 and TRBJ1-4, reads KAGVTQTPRYLIKTRGQQVTLSCSPISGHRSVSWYQQTPGQGLQFLFEYFSETQRNKGNFPGRFSGRQFSNSRSEMNVSTLELGDSALYLCASSPGTNEKLFFGSGTQLSVL.

The CDR3 sequence: CASSPVGDRSDTQYF. In nucleotides, the CDR3 is TGTGCCAGCAGCCCCGTCGGGGATCGATCAGATACGCAGTATTTT. J is TRBJ2-3 and V is TRBV28; D perhaps matches TRBD2 (5 bases). The V gene lost 6 bases and the J gene lost 4 bases, with 17 bases spanning the gap. The germline V gene has CDR1 MDHEN and CDR2 SYDVKM. This CDR3 is built from 15 residues. Complete variable domain (other parts from reference TRBV28 and TRBJ2-3): DVKVTQSSRYLVKRTGEKVFLECVQDMDHENMFWYRQDPGLGLRLIYFSYDVKMKEKGDIPEGYSVSREKKERFSLILESASTNQTSMYLCASSPVGDRSDTQYFGPGTRLTVL.

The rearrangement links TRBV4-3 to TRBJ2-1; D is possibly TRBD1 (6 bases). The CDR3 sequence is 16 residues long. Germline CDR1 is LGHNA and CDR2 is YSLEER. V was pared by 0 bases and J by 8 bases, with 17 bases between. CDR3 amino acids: CASSQDEYARGYEQFF. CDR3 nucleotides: TGCGCCAGCAGCCAAGATGAATACGCCAGGGGCTATGAGCAGTTCTTC.

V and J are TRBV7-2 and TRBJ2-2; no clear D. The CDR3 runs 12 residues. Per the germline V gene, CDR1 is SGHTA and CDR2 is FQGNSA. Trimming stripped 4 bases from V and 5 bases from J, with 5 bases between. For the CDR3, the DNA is TGTGCCAGCAGCTCTCAAACCGGGGAGCTGTTTTTT. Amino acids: CASSSQTGELFF.

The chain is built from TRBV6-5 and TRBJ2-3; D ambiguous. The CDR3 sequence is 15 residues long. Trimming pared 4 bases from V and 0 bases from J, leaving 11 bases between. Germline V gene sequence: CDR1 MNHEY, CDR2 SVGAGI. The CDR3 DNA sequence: TGTGCCAGCAGTTGGGGTACGGGTAGCACAGATACGCAGTATTTT. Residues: CASSWGTGSTDTQYF.

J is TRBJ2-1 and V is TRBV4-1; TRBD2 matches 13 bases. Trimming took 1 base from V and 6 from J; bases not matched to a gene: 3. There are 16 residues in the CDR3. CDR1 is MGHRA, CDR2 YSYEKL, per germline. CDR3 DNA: TGCGCCAGCAGCCAAGTTGGACTAGCGGGAGTCAATGAGCAGTTCTTC. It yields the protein CASSQVGLAGVNEQFF.

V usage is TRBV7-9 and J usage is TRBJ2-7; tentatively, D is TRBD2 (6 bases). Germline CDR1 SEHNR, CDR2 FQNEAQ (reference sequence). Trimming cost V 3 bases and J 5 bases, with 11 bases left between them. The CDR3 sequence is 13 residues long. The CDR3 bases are TGTGCCAGCAGCTTCGGGGGAAGAAACGAGCAGTACTTC. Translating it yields CASSFGGRNEQYF.